The 30 T cell receptor beta chains in this list originate from one sample, sequenced in a study of early T cells in non-severe SARS-CoV-2 infection. MiXCR, applied by TCRdb to the 5' RACE reads, yields one record per CDR3 protein. The sample shows about 23,000 distinct CDR3 sequences, around 5% of them seen only once. Sample: whole blood. These receptors came from an adult who was a healthcare worker with PCR-confirmed SARS-CoV-2 infection or an uninfected control (not recorded which).

The V and J genes are TRBV4-2 and TRBJ2-1; 7 bases agree with TRBD2. This CDR3 has 13 amino acids. The germline gives CDR1 LGHNA, CDR2 YNFKEQ. V was clipped by 3 bases and J by 6 bases; unmatched bases: 2. The CDR3 is CASSQSGINEQFF. CDR3 DNA: TGTGCCAGCAGCCAGAGCGGGATCAATGAGCAGTTCTTC.

The chain combines TRBV29-1 with TRBJ2-2; 10 bases fit TRBD2. V lost 6 bases to trimming and J lost 7 bases; unmatched junction nucleotides: 14. Germline values: CDR1 SQVTM, CDR2 ANQGSEA. The CDR3 spans 16 residues. The CDR3 bases are TGCAGCGTCTTGGTAGCGGGAGGCCGGGGGAGCGGGGAGCTGTTTTTT. It encodes CSVLVAGGRGSGELFF.

This clonotype was picked up many times. This rearrangement joins TRBV2 to TRBJ2-5, with 9 bases identical to TRBD1. V trimming: 8 bases; J trimming: 4 bases; junction bases outside the gene matches: 2. The CDR3 consists of 12 residues. Germline lookup yields CDR1 SNHLY and CDR2 FYNNEI. The CDR3 sequence is CASYRGRETQYF. The CDR3 DNA is TGTGCCAGCTACAGGGGGCGAGAGACCCAGTACTTC.

This clonotype was observed many times. CDR3 amino acids: CASSFQRNTEAFF. As DNA, the CDR3 is TGTGCCAGCAGTTTTCAGAGGAACACTGAAGCTTTCTTT. The rearrangement joins TRBV12-3 or TRBV12-4 to TRBJ1-1, with unresolved D. The CDR3 consists of 13 residues. The V end was cut by 3 bases, the J end by 1 base, with 6 bases between.

V gene TRBV4-2 combines with J gene TRBJ2-1; weak D call: TRBD2 (6 bases). CDR3 length: 15 amino acids. Between the trimmed V and J ends, which lost 3 bases and 3 bases, there was a span of 12 bases. Germline CDR1 and CDR2: LGHNA and YNFKEQ. Here the CDR3 DNA reads TGTGCCAGCAGCCAGGTAGCGGAGATCTACAATGAGCAGTTCTTC. Protein product: CASSQVAEIYNEQFF.

This clonotype is medium-sized (0.01 to 0.1%) by share. CDR3 amino acids: CSVLRRELVDEQFF. The CDR3 nucleotides are TGCAGCGTTCTGAGGCGGGAATTGGTGGATGAGCAGTTCTTC. The chain links TRBV29-1 to TRBJ2-1; tentatively, D is TRBD2 (6 bases). With 5 bases removed from V and 8 bases from J, the gap between germline ends came to 19 bases. Looked up from germline, CDR1 is SQVTM and CDR2 is ANQGSEA. The CDR3 covers 14 residues.

J is TRBJ2-7 and V is TRBV2; D is unresolved. Trimming shortened V by 2 bases and J by 6 bases, and 5 bases separated the two germline ends. The length of the CDR3 is 11 residues. From germline, CDR1 is SNHLY and CDR2 FYNNEI. In nucleotides, the CDR3 is TGTGCCAGCAGTGAAACGGCCGAGCAGTACTTC. Translating it yields CASSETAEQYF.

This clonotype was found many times. The chain employs TRBV30 and TRBJ1-1; 8 positions agree with TRBD1. Germline CDR1 GTSNPN, CDR2 SVGIG (reference sequence). The CDR3 has 13 residues. Trimming took 5 bases from V and 3 from J; bases not matched to a gene: 5. This CDR3 reads CAWGRQGYTEAFF. The CDR3 nucleotides read TGTGCCTGGGGAAGACAGGGGTACACTGAAGCTTTCTTT.

The V and J genes are TRBV7-8 and TRBJ2-2, with D tentatively TRBD2 (6 bases). Germline lookup yields CDR1 SGHVS and CDR2 FQNEAQ. With 5 bases removed from V and 1 base from J, the gap between germline ends came to 11 bases. This CDR3 spans 15 amino acids. CDR3 DNA: TGTGCCAGCAGCACCTATAGCGGGAACACCGGGGAGCTGTTTTTT. Protein sequence: CASSTYSGNTGELFF. The full variable domain, rest sourced from reference TRBV7-8 and TRBJ2-2, is GAGVSQSPRYKVAKRGQDVALRCDPISGHVSLFWYQQALGQGPEFLTYFQNEAQLDKSGLPSDRFFAERPEGSVSTLKIQRTQQEDSAVYLCASSTYSGNTGELFFGEGSRLTVL.

This clonotype has a count of ten or more. The rearrangement uses TRBV7-2 and TRBJ2-5, with D hard to call. With 1 base removed from V and 1 base from J, the gap between germline ends came to 7 bases. CDR1 and CDR2 (germline): SGHTA, FQGNSA. This CDR3 spans 14 amino acids. CDR3 residues: CASSLVGIQETQYF. The CDR3 DNA is TGTGCCAGCAGCTTAGTGGGTATCCAAGAGACCCAGTACTTC.

This clonotype was recorded at least ten times. This chain joins TRBV11-1 and TRBJ2-5; D is uncertain. The germline V gene encodes CDR1 SGHAT and CDR2 FQDESV (reference sequence). This CDR3 comprises 16 residues. The germline V and J ends were trimmed by 2 bases and 1 base, with 14 bases remaining between them. The CDR3, as DNA: TGTGCCAGCAGCTTACGAGCAGCGACTTTCCAAGAGACCCAGTACTTC. It specifies CASSLRAATFQETQYF.

This clonotype has just a few counts. J is TRBJ2-5 and V is TRBV7-9, with 10 bases identical to TRBD1. The germline V gene encodes CDR1 SEHNR and CDR2 FQNEAQ (reference sequence). CDR3 size: 14 residues. V trimming: 5 bases; J trimming: 5 bases; junction bases outside the gene matches: 5. The CDR3 region is CASSIGTGVETQYF. The CDR3 DNA follows: TGTGCCAGCAGCATAGGGACAGGGGTTGAGACCCAGTACTTC. Complete variable domain (other parts from reference TRBV7-9 and TRBJ2-5): DTGVSQNPRHKITKRGQNVTFRCDPISEHNRLYWYRQTLGQGPEFLTYFQNEAQLEKSRLLSDRFSAERPKGSFSTLEIQRTEQGDSAMYLCASSIGTGVETQYFGPGTRLLVL.

This clonotype is labeled medium-sized. The chain has TRBV12-3 or TRBV12-4 and TRBJ2-3; TRBD1 might be the D (6 bases). The CDR3 covers 18 residues. V was trimmed by 2 bases and J by 0 bases, leaving 18 bases between them. CDR3 residues: CASSLNSRGYTSTDTQYF. The DNA for the CDR3 is TGTGCCAGCAGTTTAAATAGCAGGGGATATACTAGCACAGATACGCAGTATTTT.

This clonotype was recorded many times. This chain links TRBV6-2 or TRBV6-3 with TRBJ2-1; 7 bases are shared with TRBD2. Per the germline V gene, CDR1 is MNHEY and CDR2 is SVGEGT. V was pared by 5 bases and J by 0 bases, with 4 bases of the junction left unmatched. CDR3 size: 15 residues. The CDR3, as DNA: TGTGCCAGCAGTAACGGGAGGCTCTCCTACAATGAGCAGTTCTTC. Translated, it gives CASSNGRLSYNEQFF.

By frequency in the sample, this clonotype is medium-sized. The rearrangement joins TRBV27 to TRBJ1-1; a weak D match, TRBD1 (5 bases). V was clipped by 3 bases and J by 4 bases, with 12 bases between them. CDR1 is MNHEY, CDR2 SMNVEV, per germline (reference sequence). The CDR3 contains 14 residues. CDR3: CASSFSREGTEAFF. The CDR3 DNA reads as TGTGCCAGCAGTTTCTCCAGGGAAGGCACTGAAGCTTTCTTT.

The table lists this clonotype with a few counts. This chain joins TRBV6-1 and TRBJ1-4, with D possibly matching TRBD1 (6 bases). Per the germline V gene, CDR1 is MNHNS and CDR2 is SASEGT. The V and J ends lost 4 bases and 4 bases respectively, with 10 bases between them. CDR3 length: 14 residues. This CDR3 reads CASSGRQVNEKLFF. Written as DNA, the CDR3 is TGTGCCAGCAGTGGTAGACAGGTTAATGAAAAACTGTTTTTT.

In this sample, this clonotype turned up many times. This chain links TRBV7-8 with TRBJ1-1; tentative D call: TRBD1 (5 bases). Germline CDR1 and CDR2: SGHVS and FQNEAQ. V was pared by 8 bases and J by 5 bases, with 15 bases between. This CDR3 is 13 amino acids long. In nucleotides, the CDR3 is TGTGCCAGCCGAGCAGGGCAGGGAACTGAAGCTTTCTTT. Amino acids: CASRAGQGTEAFF. The variable domain in full, with the rest retrieved from reference TRBV7-8 and TRBJ1-1, is GAGVSQSPRYKVAKRGQDVALRCDPISGHVSLFWYQQALGQGPEFLTYFQNEAQLDKSGLPSDRFFAERPEGSVSTLKIQRTQQEDSAVYLCASRAGQGTEAFFGQGTRLTVV.

This clonotype was recorded many times. The gene calls are TRBV15 and TRBJ2-1; D perhaps matches TRBD2 (6 bases). This CDR3 has 13 amino acids. Deletions cut 3 bases from V and 7 bases from J, with 10 bases between. Germline V gene sequence: CDR1 LNHNV, CDR2 YYDKDF (reference sequence). CDR3 in DNA: TGTGCCACCAGCAGCTCCGGGAGAAATGAGCAGTTCTTC. The encoded protein is CATSSSGRNEQFF.

The sample holds many counts of this clonotype. The V call is TRBV29-1, the J call TRBJ1-1, with D hard to call. The CDR3 has 14 residues. Germline values: CDR1 SQVTM, CDR2 ANQGSEA. V lost 6 bases, J lost 8 bases, and 22 bases lay in between. The CDR3 bases are TGCAGCGTACAATTGTTTAGGACGGATACCGAAGCTTTCTTT. It specifies CSVQLFRTDTEAFF. Drawing the rest from reference TRBV29-1 and TRBJ1-1, the complete variable domain is SAVISQKPSRDICQRGTSLTIQCQVDSQVTMMFWYRQQPGQSLTLIATANQGSEATYESGFVIDKFPISRPNLTFSTLTVSNMSPEDSSIYLCSVQLFRTDTEAFFGQGTRLTVV.

This clonotype was observed many times. The chain links TRBV5-1 to TRBJ2-7, with 7 nucleotides matching TRBD1. With 4 bases clipped from V and 6 bases from J, the junction kept 13 bases outside the gene matches. CDR1 and CDR2 from the germline V gene are SGHRS and YFSETQ. The CDR3 is 15 residues long. The CDR3 DNA follows: TGCGCCAGCAGCACTATTGGACAGGCCGGCCTCGAGCAGTACTTC. It yields the protein CASSTIGQAGLEQYF.

This clonotype was counted a few times. This chain connects TRBV25-1 to TRBJ2-2, with TRBD2 identical over 9 bases. The V gene's germline CDR1 is MGHDK and CDR2 SYGVNS. The junction had 4 bases not matched to a gene; V was cut back by 4 bases and J by 4 bases. The CDR3 length is 15 residues. The CDR3 loop reads CASSVAGVGTGELFF. CDR3 nucleotides: TGTGCCAGCAGTGTAGCGGGAGTAGGCACCGGGGAGCTGTTTTTT.

This clonotype was detected ten times or more. V and J are TRBV7-8 and TRBJ2-3; 15 bases are shared with TRBD2. The CDR3 runs to 18 residues. CDR1 and CDR2 (germline): SGHVS, FQNEAQ. Trimming cost V 5 bases and J 0 bases; bases outside gene matches: 6. The CDR3 sequence is CASSPGLAGGLSTDTQYF. The CDR3 region has the DNA TGTGCCAGCAGCCCGGGACTAGCGGGAGGTTTAAGCACAGATACGCAGTATTTT.

This clonotype showed up many times. The J gene is TRBJ2-7, the V gene TRBV7-9, with D perhaps TRBD1 (5 bases). Trimming left V 4 bases short and J 2 bases short, with 12 bases between. CDR1 SEHNR and CDR2 FQNEAQ come from the germline V gene (reference sequence). The CDR3 extends over 14 amino acids. In DNA form, the CDR3 reads TGTGCCAGCAGCTCGCCGGACAAGACCTACGAGCAGTACTTC. It translates to CASSSPDKTYEQYF.

The V call is TRBV5-6, the J call TRBJ1-1; no firm D call. V lost 4 bases to trimming and J lost 2 bases, with 15 bases between them. The germline V gene encodes CDR1 SGHDT and CDR2 YYEEEE. The CDR3 is 15 residues long. CDR3 region: CASSRLTMENTEAFF. The CDR3 coding sequence is TGTGCCAGCAGCCGGCTGACGATGGAAAACACTGAAGCTTTCTTT. Filled out from reference TRBV5-6 and TRBJ1-1, the complete variable domain reads DAGVTQSPTHLIKTRGQQVTLRCSPKSGHDTVSWYQQALGQGPQFIFQYYEEEERQRGNFPDRFSGHQFPNYSSELNVNALLLGDSALYLCASSRLTMENTEAFFGQGTRLTVV.

At least ten counts were recorded for this clonotype. V and J are TRBV2 and TRBJ2-3, with 7 bases identical to TRBD1. There are 14 residues in the CDR3. Germline V gene sequence: CDR1 SNHLY, CDR2 FYNNEI. J was trimmed by 4 bases and V by 2 bases; bases with no gene match: 3. CDR3 nucleotide sequence: TGTGCCAGCAGTGAAAACAGGGGAGCAGATACGCAGTATTTT. Translation gives CASSENRGADTQYF.

By sample fraction, this clonotype is medium-sized (0.01 to 0.1%). The rearrangement links TRBV7-2 to TRBJ2-7, with 8 nucleotides matching TRBD2. Trimming took 5 bases from V and 3 from J; bases not matched to a gene: 9. The V gene's germline CDR1 is SGHTA and CDR2 FQGNSA. The CDR3 is 15 amino acids. The CDR3 DNA reads TGTGCCAGCAGCCCTGGCGGGGGGCGCTTCTACGAGCAGTACTTC. Translating it yields CASSPGGGRFYEQYF.

In its sample, this clonotype was seen a few times. The CDR3 DNA sequence: TGCGCCAGCAGCCAACGTAGTGGCGGGACCGGGGAGCTGTTTTTT. This sequence encodes CASSQRSGGTGELFF. The chain carries TRBV4-1 and TRBJ2-2, with D possibly matching TRBD2 (5 bases). This CDR3 has 15 amino acids. CDR1 is MGHRA and CDR2 is YSYEKL in the germline V gene. Deletions cut 2 bases from V and 5 bases from J, with 12 bases between.

This clonotype was detected ten times or more. J is TRBJ2-1 and V is TRBV27; D unclear. Germline V gives CDR1 MNHEY, CDR2 SMNVEV (reference sequence). Trimming left V 3 bases short and J 7 bases short, with 10 bases between. The CDR3 sequence is 13 residues long. CDR3 sequence (DNA): TGTGCCAGCAGTTTTTCCCCCTCGAATGAGCAGTTCTTC. Its protein is CASSFSPSNEQFF.

This clonotype was picked up many times. V and J are TRBV10-3 and TRBJ1-1, with 7 bases fitting TRBD1. After removal of 3 bases from V and 7 bases from J, the junction contained 11 bases not matched to a gene. Germline lookup yields CDR1 ENHRY and CDR2 SYGVKD. The CDR3 has 15 residues. The CDR3 DNA reads TGTGCCATCAGTGACCCTACAGGGGCGCGTGGTGAAGCTTTCTTT. This sequence encodes CAISDPTGARGEAFF.

This clonotype was counted many times. This sequence joins TRBV12-3 or TRBV12-4 and TRBJ2-1, with TRBD2 matching 12 bases. V gave up 6 bases and J gave up 9 bases; unmatched junction bases: 9. This CDR3 region has 15 residues. Here the CDR3 DNA reads TGTGCCAGCAGCCTTCTAGCGGGAGGGCTTGGTGAGCAGTTCTTC. It yields the protein CASSLLAGGLGEQFF.